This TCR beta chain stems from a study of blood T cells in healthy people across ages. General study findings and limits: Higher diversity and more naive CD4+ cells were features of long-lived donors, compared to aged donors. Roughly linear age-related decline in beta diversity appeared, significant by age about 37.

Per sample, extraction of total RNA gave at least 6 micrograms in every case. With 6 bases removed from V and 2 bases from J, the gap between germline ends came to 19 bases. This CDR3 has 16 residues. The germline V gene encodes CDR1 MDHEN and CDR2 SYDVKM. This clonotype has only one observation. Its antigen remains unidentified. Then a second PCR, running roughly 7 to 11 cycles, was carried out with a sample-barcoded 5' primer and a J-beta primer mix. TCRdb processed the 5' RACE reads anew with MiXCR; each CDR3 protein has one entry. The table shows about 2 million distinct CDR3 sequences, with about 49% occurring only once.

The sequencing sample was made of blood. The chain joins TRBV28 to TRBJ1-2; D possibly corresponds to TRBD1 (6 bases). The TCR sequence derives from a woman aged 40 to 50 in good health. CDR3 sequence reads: CASRTIGGGINYGYTF. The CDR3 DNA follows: TGTGCCAGCAGAACGATAGGGGGAGGGATCAACTATGGCTACACCTTC.